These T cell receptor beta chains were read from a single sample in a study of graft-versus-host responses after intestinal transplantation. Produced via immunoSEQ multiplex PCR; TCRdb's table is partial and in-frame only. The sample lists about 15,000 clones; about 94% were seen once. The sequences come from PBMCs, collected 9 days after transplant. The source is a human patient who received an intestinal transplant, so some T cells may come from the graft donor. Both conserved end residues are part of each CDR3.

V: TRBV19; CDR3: CASSAWAGDPYEQYF
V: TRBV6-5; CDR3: CASSSGTGVVYEQYF
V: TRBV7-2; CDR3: CASGDRGEAEAFF
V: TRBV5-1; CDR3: CASSLWGRSSAGEVEETQYF
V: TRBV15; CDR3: CATSREGVGMAYEQYF
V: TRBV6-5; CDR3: CASTLMPSGANVLTF
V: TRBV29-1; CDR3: CSVASGTGVKKLFF
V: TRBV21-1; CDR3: CASSKRAGGAYGYTF
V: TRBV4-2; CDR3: CASSQDPARSGEKLFF
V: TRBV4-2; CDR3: CASSQGPTSGRTGETQYF
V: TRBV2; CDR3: CASVHASSGNTIYF
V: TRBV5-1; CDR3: CASSSEAGGADTQYF
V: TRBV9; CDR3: CASSALLTDTQYF
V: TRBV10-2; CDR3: CASSEREGRGLDTEAFF
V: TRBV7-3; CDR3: CASSLTGVGESTEAFF
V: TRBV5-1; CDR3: CASAGGGQETQYF
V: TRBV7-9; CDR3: CASSPGTSGKMEETQYF
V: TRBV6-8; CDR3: CASSYSGYGYTF
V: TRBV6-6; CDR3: CASSWTRTGFSGYTF
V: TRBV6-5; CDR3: CASSPTGFYEQYF
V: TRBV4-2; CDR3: CASSQVQGGEQFF